Listed here are 6 T cell receptor beta chains from one sample, sequenced in a study of identical twins. Via MiXCR, TCRdb re-called the 5' RACE reads, giving one row per CDR3 protein. In the table there are 1.5 million to 2 million distinct CDR3 sequences, under 35% of which are singletons. The sample taken for sequencing was cord blood. These receptors all come from a newborn girl in good health.

This clonotype was observed many times. The genes are TRBV29-1 and TRBJ2-5; 8 nucleotides align to TRBD2. The CDR3 has 14 residues. Per the germline V gene, CDR1 is SQVTM and CDR2 is ANQGSEA. J gave up 3 bases and V 4 bases, and 7 bases lay outside the gene matches. The CDR3 sequence is CSVAGRVGKETQYF. The CDR3 DNA follows: TGCAGCGTTGCCGGGAGGGTGGGGAAAGAGACCCAGTACTTC. The whole variable domain, remainder taken from reference TRBV29-1 and TRBJ2-5, is SAVISQKPSRDICQRGTSLTIQCQVDSQVTMMFWYRQQPGQSLTLIATANQGSEATYESGFVIDKFPISRPNLTFSTLTVSNMSPEDSSIYLCSVAGRVGKETQYFGPGTRLLVL.

The V call is TRBV6-5, the J call TRBJ2-3; 7 bases line up with TRBD2. The CDR3 is 18 residues long. V lost 0 bases to trimming and J lost 2 bases; unmatched junction nucleotides: 11. CDR1 MNHEY and CDR2 SVGAGI come from the germline V gene. DNA for the CDR3: TGTGCCAGCAGTTACTCGGGACTAACGGGCGCCTACACAGATACGCAGTATTTT. It translates to CASSYSGLTGAYTDTQYF.

Only a few counts were recorded for this clonotype. J is TRBJ2-1 and V is TRBV6-1, with 8 bases matching TRBD2. The CDR3 runs to 19 residues. From germline, CDR1 is MNHNS and CDR2 SASEGT. The V and J ends lost 1 base and 0 bases, in that order; junction bases with no gene match: 11. The CDR3 sequence: CASSEGGLAGLSSYNEQFF. CDR3 bases: TGTGCCAGCAGTGAAGGGGGATTAGCGGGGTTGAGCTCCTACAATGAGCAGTTCTTC.

This clonotype was found a few times. This rearrangement joins TRBV5-1 to TRBJ2-3; the match to TRBD1 covers 8 bases. The CDR3 sequence is 16 residues long. The V segment lost 0 bases and the J segment 0 bases; nucleotides outside the gene matches: 3. The germline V gene encodes CDR1 SGHRS and CDR2 YFSETQ. CDR3 nucleotides: TGCGCCAGCAGCTTGGTTTGGACAGGGAGCACAGATACGCAGTATTTT. Its protein is CASSLVWTGSTDTQYF.

J is TRBJ1-1 and V is TRBV28; D is unresolved. CDR3 length: 10 residues. Trimming took off 4 bases at V and 11 bases at J, with 8 bases between the two ends. Germline CDR1 and CDR2: MDHEN and SYDVKM. The CDR3: CASSSLRAFF. CDR3 bases: TGTGCCAGCAGTTCCCTTAGGGCTTTCTTT.

This clonotype was counted between two and nine times. V and J are TRBV3-1 and TRBJ1-2, with unresolved D. There are 14 residues in the CDR3. The V end was cut by 1 base, the J end by 3 bases, with 9 bases between. Germline CDR1 and CDR2: LGHDT and YNNKEL (reference sequence). The CDR3 DNA reads as TGTGCCAGCAGCCAAGGTAACAGATACTATGGCTACACCTTC. Its translation is CASSQGNRYYGYTF.